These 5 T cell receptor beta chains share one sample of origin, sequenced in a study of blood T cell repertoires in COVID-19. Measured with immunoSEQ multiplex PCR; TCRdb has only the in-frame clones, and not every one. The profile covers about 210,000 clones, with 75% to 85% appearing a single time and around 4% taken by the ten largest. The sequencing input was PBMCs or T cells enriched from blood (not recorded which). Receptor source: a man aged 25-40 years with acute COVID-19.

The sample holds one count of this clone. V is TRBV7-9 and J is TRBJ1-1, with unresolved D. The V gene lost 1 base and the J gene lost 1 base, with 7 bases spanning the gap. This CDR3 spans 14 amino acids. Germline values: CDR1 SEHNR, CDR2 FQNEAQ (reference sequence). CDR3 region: CASSLDTPNTEAFF. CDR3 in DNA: TGTGCCAGCAGCTTAGACACCCCGAACACTGAAGCTTTCTTT.

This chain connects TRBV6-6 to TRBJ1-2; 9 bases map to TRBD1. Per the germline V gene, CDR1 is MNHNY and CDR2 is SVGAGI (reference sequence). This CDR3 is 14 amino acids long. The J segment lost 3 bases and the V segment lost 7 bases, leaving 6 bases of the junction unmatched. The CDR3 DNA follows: TGTGCCAGCAAACAGGGGGCGCGAGACTATGGCTACACCTTC. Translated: CASKQGARDYGYTF.

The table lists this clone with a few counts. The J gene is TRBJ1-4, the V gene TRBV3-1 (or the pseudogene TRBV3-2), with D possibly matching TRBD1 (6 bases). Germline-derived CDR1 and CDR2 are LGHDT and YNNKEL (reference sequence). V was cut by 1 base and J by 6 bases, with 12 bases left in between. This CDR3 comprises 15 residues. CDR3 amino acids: CASSQGTGRHEKLFF. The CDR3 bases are TGTGCCAGCAGCCAAGGCACAGGGCGTCATGAAAAACTGTTTTTT.

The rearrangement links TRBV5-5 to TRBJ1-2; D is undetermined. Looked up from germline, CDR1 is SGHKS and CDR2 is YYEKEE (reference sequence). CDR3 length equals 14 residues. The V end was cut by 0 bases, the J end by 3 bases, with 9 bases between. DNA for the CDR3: TGTGCCAGCAGCTTGGTATCCGGGGACTATGGCTACACCTTC. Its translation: CASSLVSGDYGYTF.

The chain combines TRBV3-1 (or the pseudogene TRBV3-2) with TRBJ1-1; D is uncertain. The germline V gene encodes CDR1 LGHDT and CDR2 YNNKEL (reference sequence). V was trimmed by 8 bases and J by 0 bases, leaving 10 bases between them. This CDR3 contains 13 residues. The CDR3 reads CASGNGVNTEAFF. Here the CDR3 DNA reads TGTGCCAGCGGGAACGGGGTGAACACTGAAGCTTTCTTT.